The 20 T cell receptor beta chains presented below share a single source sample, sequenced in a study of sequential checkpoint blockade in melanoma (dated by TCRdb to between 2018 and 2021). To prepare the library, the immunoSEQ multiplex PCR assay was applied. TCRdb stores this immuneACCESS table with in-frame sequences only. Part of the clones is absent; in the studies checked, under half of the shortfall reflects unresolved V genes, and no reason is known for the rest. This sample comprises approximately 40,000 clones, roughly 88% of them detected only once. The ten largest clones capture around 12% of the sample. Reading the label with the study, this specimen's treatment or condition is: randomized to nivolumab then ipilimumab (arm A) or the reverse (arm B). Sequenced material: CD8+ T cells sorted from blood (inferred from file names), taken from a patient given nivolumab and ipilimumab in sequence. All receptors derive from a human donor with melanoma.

The CDR3 region has the DNA TGTGCCAGCAGCTTATCGGGGACAGGGGGAGATACGCAGTATTTT. Its translation: CASSLSGTGGDTQYF. The V and J genes are TRBV7-6 and TRBJ2-3, with 11 positions matching TRBD1. Germline values: CDR1 SGHVS, CDR2 FNYEAQ. The trim removed 2 bases at V and 5 bases at J, leaving 3 bases unmatched. The CDR3 consists of 15 residues.

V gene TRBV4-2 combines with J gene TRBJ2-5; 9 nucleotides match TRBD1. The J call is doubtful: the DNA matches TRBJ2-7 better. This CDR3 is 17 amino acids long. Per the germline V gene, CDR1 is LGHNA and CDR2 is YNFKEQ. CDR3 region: CASSQYNSPGQGDEQYF. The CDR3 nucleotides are TGTGCCAGCAGCCAGTACAACTCCCCGGGACAGGGTGACGAGCAGTACTTC.

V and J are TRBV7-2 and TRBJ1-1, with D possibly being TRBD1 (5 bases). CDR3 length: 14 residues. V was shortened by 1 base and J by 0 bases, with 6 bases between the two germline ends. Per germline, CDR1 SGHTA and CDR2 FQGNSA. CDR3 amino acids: CASSLDRLNTEAFF. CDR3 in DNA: TGTGCCAGCAGCTTAGACAGGCTGAACACTGAAGCTTTCTTT. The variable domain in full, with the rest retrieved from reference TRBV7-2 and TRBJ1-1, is GAGVSQSPSNKVTEKGKDVELRCDPISGHTALYWYRQSLGQGLEFLIYFQGNSAPDKSGLPSDRFSAERTGGSVSTLTIQRTQQEDSAVYLCASSLDRLNTEAFFGQGTRLTVV.

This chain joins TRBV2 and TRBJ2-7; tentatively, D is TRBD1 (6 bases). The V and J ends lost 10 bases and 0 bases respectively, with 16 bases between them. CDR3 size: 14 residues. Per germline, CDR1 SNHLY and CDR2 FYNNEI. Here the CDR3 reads CATTWTDSSYEQYF. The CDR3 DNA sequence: TGTGCCACCACTTGGACGGACAGCTCCTACGAGCAGTACTTC.

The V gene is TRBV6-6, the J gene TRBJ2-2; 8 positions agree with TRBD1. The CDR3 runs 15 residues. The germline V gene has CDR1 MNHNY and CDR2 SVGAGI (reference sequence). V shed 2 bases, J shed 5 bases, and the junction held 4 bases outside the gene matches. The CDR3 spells CASSYPGQVTGELFF. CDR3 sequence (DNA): TGTGCCAGCAGTTACCCGGGACAGGTAACCGGGGAGCTGTTTTTT.

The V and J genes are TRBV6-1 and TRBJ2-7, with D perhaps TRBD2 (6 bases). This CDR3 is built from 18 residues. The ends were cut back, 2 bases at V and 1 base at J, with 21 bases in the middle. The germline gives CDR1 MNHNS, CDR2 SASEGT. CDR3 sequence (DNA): TGTGCCAGCAGTGAAAGAAGTAGCGGACTCAGAAAGTCCTACGAGCAGTACGTC. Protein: CASSERSSGLRKSYEQYV.

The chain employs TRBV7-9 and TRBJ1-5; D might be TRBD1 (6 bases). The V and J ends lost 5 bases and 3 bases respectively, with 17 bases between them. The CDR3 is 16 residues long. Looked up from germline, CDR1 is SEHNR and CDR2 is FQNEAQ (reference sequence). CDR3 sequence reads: CASSPGYRADNQPQHF. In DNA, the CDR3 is TGTGCCAGCAGCCCAGGGTACAGGGCGGACAATCAGCCCCAGCATTTT.

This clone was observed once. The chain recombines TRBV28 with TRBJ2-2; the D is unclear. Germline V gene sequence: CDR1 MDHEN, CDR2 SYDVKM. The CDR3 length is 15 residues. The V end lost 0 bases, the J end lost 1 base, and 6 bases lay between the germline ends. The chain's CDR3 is CASSLWAVNTGELFF. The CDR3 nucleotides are TGTGCCAGCAGTTTATGGGCGGTGAACACCGGGGAGCTGTTTTTT.

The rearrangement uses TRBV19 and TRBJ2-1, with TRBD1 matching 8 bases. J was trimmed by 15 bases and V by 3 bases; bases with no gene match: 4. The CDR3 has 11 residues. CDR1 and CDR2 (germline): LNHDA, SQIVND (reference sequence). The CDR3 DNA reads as TGTGCCAGTAGTATGGGTCAGGGGGCGTTCTTC. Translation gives CASSMGQGAFF.

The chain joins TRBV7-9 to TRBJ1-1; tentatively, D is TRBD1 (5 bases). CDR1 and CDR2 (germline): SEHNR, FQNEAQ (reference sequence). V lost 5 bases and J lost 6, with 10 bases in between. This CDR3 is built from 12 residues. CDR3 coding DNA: TGTGCCAGCAGCCCAGGGTGGCCTGAAGCTTTCTTT. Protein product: CASSPGWPEAFF.

The CDR3 protein is CASSERGTEAVPNYGYTF. The CDR3 DNA follows: TGTGCCAGCAGTGAGCGGGGCACCGAGGCGGTCCCCAACTATGGCTACACCTTC. This rearrangement joins TRBV9 to TRBJ1-2; the D gene is possibly TRBD1 (5 bases). Germline CDR1 is SGDLS and CDR2 is YYNGEE. The V gene lost 5 bases and the J gene lost 2 bases, with 25 bases spanning the gap. This CDR3 comprises 18 residues.

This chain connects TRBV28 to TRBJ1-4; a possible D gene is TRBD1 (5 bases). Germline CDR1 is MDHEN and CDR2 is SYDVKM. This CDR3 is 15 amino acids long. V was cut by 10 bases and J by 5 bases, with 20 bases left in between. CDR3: CATKKWGGGNEKLFF. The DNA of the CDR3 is TGTGCCACCAAGAAATGGGGGGGAGGGAATGAAAAACTGTTTTTT.

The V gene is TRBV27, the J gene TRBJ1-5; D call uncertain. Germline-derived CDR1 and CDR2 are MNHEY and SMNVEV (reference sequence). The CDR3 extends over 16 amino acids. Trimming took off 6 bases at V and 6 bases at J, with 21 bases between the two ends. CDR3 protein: CASSVRLQPAGQPQHF. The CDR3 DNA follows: TGTGCCAGCAGCGTCCGCCTCCAGCCCGCAGGTCAGCCCCAGCATTTT.

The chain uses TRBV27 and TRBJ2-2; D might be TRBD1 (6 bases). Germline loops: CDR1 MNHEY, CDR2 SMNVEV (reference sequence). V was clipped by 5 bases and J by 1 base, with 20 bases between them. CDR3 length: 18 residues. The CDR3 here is CASSQHSNRAQNTGELFF. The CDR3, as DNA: TGTGCCAGCAGTCAGCACTCGAACAGGGCCCAGAACACCGGGGAGCTGTTTTTT.

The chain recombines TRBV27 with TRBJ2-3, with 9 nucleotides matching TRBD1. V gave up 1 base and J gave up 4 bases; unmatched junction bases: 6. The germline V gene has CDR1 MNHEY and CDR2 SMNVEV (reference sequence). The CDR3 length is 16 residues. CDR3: CASSLWGTGLPDTQYF. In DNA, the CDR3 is TGTGCCAGCAGTTTATGGGGGACAGGGCTCCCAGATACGCAGTATTTT.

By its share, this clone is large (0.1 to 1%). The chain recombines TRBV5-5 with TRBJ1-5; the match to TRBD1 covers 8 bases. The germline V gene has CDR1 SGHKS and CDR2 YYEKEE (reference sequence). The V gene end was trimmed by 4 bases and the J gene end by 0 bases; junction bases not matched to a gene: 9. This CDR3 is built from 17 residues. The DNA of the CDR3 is TGTGCCAGCAGCCAAAGAAAGACAGGGGTTAGCAATCAGCCCCAGCATTTT. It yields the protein CASSQRKTGVSNQPQHF.

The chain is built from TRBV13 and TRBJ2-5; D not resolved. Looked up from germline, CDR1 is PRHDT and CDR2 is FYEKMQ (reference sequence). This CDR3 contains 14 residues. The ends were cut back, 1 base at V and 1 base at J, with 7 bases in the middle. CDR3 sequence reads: CASSLVGSQETQYF. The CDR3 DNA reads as TGTGCCAGCAGCTTAGTTGGCAGCCAAGAGACCCAGTACTTC.

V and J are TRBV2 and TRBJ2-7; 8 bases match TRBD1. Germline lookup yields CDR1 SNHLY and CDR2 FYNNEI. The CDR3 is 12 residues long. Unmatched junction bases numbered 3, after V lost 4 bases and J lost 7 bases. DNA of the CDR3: TGTGCCAGCAGTGGGACAGGGCGAGAGCAGTACTTC. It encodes CASSGTGREQYF.

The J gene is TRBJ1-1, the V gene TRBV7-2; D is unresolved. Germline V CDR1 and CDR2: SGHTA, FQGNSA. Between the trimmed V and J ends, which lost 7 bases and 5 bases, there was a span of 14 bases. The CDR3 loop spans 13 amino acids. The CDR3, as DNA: TGTGCCAGCACAGAGACGGAGTGGACTGAAGCTTTCTTT. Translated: CASTETEWTEAFF.

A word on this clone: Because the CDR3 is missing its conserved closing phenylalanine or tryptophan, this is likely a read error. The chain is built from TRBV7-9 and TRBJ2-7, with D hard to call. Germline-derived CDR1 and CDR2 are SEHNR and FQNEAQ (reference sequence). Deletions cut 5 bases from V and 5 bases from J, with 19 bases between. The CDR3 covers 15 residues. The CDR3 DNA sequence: TGTGCCAGCAGCGGTGACACCGATAGACCCCACGAGCAGTACGCC. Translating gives CASSGDTDRPHEQYA.